These 32 T cell receptor beta chains were sequenced from one sample in a study of T-cell memory formation after mild COVID-19. TCRdb fed the 5' RACE reads into MiXCR, producing one record per CDR3 protein. The sample lists approximately 390,000 distinct CDR3 sequences, roughly 15% occurring once. Sample: PBMCs or a T cell subset sorted from them (not recorded which). The receptors come from a young man who had mild COVID-19 (a few samples of this study predate the infection). Cell type and time point are not known.

In this sample, this clonotype turned up many times. The chain employs TRBV12-3 or TRBV12-4 and TRBJ1-3; D is uncertain. This CDR3 spans 11 amino acids. V lost 1 base and J 5 bases, leaving 0 bases between the germline ends. The CDR3 DNA sequence: TGTGCCAGCAGTTTAGGAAACACCATATATTTT. Translating it yields CASSLGNTIYF.

The chain employs TRBV7-2 and TRBJ1-6; 9 bases line up with TRBD1. This CDR3 contains 14 residues. With 6 bases clipped from V and 10 bases from J, the junction kept 7 bases outside the gene matches. Germline-derived CDR1 and CDR2 are SGHTA and FQGNSA. The CDR3 region is CASRLTGGDSPLHF. CDR3 in DNA: TGTGCCAGCAGACTGACAGGGGGAGACTCACCCCTCCACTTT.

This clonotype is medium-sized. The chain employs TRBV4-3 and TRBJ2-1, with D uncertain. Germline V gene sequence: CDR1 LGHNA, CDR2 YSLEER. CDR3 length: 15 residues. Between the trimmed V and J ends, which lost 4 bases and 4 bases, there was a span of 14 bases. CDR3 sequence (DNA): TGCGCCAGCAGCCGCAGTCCCAACTCTTACAATGAGCAGTTCTTC. This translates into CASSRSPNSYNEQFF.

This clonotype was counted between two and nine times. V usage is TRBV5-1 and J usage is TRBJ2-7, with D possibly being TRBD1 (5 bases). V was pared by 4 bases and J by 5 bases, with 19 bases between. Germline CDR1 is SGHRS and CDR2 is YFSETQ. The CDR3 has 15 residues. CDR3 nucleotide sequence: TGCGCCAGCAGCAGGGGCCTTAAAGAAAGCGACGAGCAGTACGTC. This sequence encodes CASSRGLKESDEQYV.

The CDR3 is CAWSRTSGDADTQYF. As DNA, the CDR3 is TGTGCCTGGAGTCGGACTAGCGGGGACGCAGATACGCAGTATTTT. The chain uses TRBV30 and TRBJ2-3, with 12 bases lining up with TRBD2. The CDR3 is 15 residues long. The germline V gene encodes CDR1 GTSNPN and CDR2 SVGIG (reference sequence). After removal of 2 bases from V and 4 bases from J, the junction contained 4 bases not matched to a gene. The variable domain in full, completed from reference TRBV30 and TRBJ2-3, reads SQTIHQWPATLVQPVGSPLSLECTVEGTSNPNLYWYRQAAGRGLQLLFYSVGIGQISSEVPQNLSASRPQDRQFILSSKKLLLSDSGFYLCAWSRTSGDADTQYFGPGTRLTVL.

The V gene is TRBV4-1, the J gene TRBJ2-7, with D perhaps matching TRBD1 (6 bases). Per germline, CDR1 MGHRA and CDR2 YSYEKL. Trimming cost V 0 bases and J 2 bases, with 17 bases left between them. CDR3 length: 17 amino acids. The CDR3 protein is CASSQDPLTGRTYEQYF. CDR3 nucleotide sequence: TGCGCCAGCAGCCAAGATCCATTGACAGGTCGAACCTACGAGCAGTACTTC.

The chain links TRBV7-9 to TRBJ2-1; tentative D call: TRBD2 (6 bases). The CDR3 is 15 amino acids. Looked up from germline, CDR1 is SEHNR and CDR2 is FQNEAQ (reference sequence). The V end was cut by 3 bases, the J end by 6 bases, with 15 bases between. The CDR3 is CASSLRGLGSNEQFF. CDR3 DNA sequence: TGTGCCAGCAGCTTGCGGGGTTTAGGGAGCAATGAGCAGTTCTTC. The full variable domain, with the rest looked up from reference TRBV7-9 and TRBJ2-1, is DTGVSQNPRHKITKRGQNVTFRCDPISEHNRLYWYRQTLGQGPEFLTYFQNEAQLEKSRLLSDRFSAERPKGSFSTLEIQRTEQGDSAMYLCASSLRGLGSNEQFFGPGTRLTVL.

This chain joins TRBV11-2 and TRBJ2-1; tentatively, D is TRBD2 (6 bases). From germline, CDR1 is SGHAT and CDR2 FQNNGV. CDR3 length: 15 amino acids. The V gene lost 7 bases and the J gene lost 8 bases, with 21 bases spanning the gap. CDR3 sequence: CASTLMSGGTDEQFF. CDR3 DNA: TGTGCCAGCACCCTAATGTCCGGGGGAACGGATGAGCAGTTCTTC.

V and J are TRBV28 and TRBJ2-7; D unclear. Germline-derived CDR1 and CDR2 are MDHEN and SYDVKM. V was shortened by 7 bases and J by 5 bases, with 9 bases between the two germline ends. The CDR3 has 11 residues. CDR3 coding DNA: TGTGCCAGCAAGAGGAACGACGAGCAGTACGTC. This codes for CASKRNDEQYV.

The sample holds a few counts of this clonotype. The genes are TRBV7-2 and TRBJ2-7, with D possibly called TRBD1 or TRBD2 (6 bases each). Trimming took off 5 bases at V and 0 bases at J, with 20 bases between the two ends. The CDR3 is 17 amino acids. Per the germline V gene, CDR1 is SGHTA and CDR2 is FQGNSA. The CDR3 region has the DNA TGTGCCAGCAGCCTCGGGGGCGCGGCGGGCTACTCCTACGAGCAGTACTTC. Its translation: CASSLGGAAGYSYEQYF.

The chain couples TRBV5-1 to TRBJ2-3; D unclear. Trimming cost V 0 bases and J 10 bases, with 15 bases left between them. The CDR3 contains 14 residues. CDR1 and CDR2 from the germline V gene are SGHRS and YFSETQ. CDR3 nucleotide sequence: TGCGCCAGCAGCTTGGATGGGTGGGCAGACGCGCAGTATTTT. Translating it yields CASSLDGWADAQYF.

This clonotype was observed a few times. The chain has TRBV11-2 and TRBJ2-5; 8 positions agree with TRBD2. The V gene's germline CDR1 is SGHAT and CDR2 FQNNGV. V trimming: 2 bases; J trimming: 3 bases; junction bases outside the gene matches: 8. The CDR3 length is 16 residues. The CDR3 spells CASSLNLGAGEETQYF. The CDR3 nucleotides read TGTGCCAGCAGCTTAAATCTGGGAGCGGGGGAAGAGACCCAGTACTTC.

This sequence joins TRBV12-3 or TRBV12-4 and TRBJ2-1; D unresolved. Between the trimmed V and J ends, which lost 6 bases and 10 bases, there was a span of 16 bases. This CDR3 is built from 13 residues. CDR3 protein: CASSQTRWGEQFF. The CDR3 nucleotides are TGTGCCAGCAGCCAGACACGGTGGGGAGAGCAGTTCTTC.

This clonotype was counted only a few times. This chain connects TRBV7-2 to TRBJ2-5; 9 bases match TRBD2. V dropped 1 base and J dropped 5; count of bases not matched to a gene: 2. The CDR3 runs 14 residues. Germline CDR1 SGHTA, CDR2 FQGNSA. This chain's CDR3 is CASSLVAGGETQYF. The CDR3 DNA reads as TGTGCCAGCAGCTTAGTCGCGGGGGGGGAGACCCAGTACTTC.

In its sample, this clonotype was seen a few times. V gene TRBV5-6 combines with J gene TRBJ1-2; 7 bases agree with TRBD1. This CDR3 contains 15 residues. The V gene's germline CDR1 is SGHDT and CDR2 YYEEEE. After removal of 5 bases from V and 2 bases from J, the junction contained 9 bases not matched to a gene. CDR3 loop: CASRVRQGQNYGYTF. For the CDR3, the DNA is TGTGCCAGCAGAGTCAGACAGGGACAGAACTATGGCTACACCTTC.

The gene calls are TRBV4-3 and TRBJ1-2, with a tentative D call TRBD1 (6 bases). Germline-derived CDR1 and CDR2 are LGHNA and YSLEER. The ends were cut back, 4 bases at V and 0 bases at J, with 12 bases in the middle. The CDR3 runs 15 residues. DNA for the CDR3: TGCGCCAGCAGCCCGGGGGCCGCTTCTAACTATGGCTACACCTTC. This translates into CASSPGAASNYGYTF.

The chain employs TRBV25-1 and TRBJ2-7; D is ambiguous. Germline assignment: CDR1 MGHDK and CDR2 SYGVNS. The V end lost 4 bases, the J end lost 3 bases, and 4 bases lay between the germline ends. This CDR3 contains 11 residues. CDR3 loop: CASSGVYEQYF. DNA for the CDR3: TGTGCCAGCAGTGGAGTCTACGAGCAGTACTTC.

As DNA, the CDR3 is TGTGCCAGCAGTTGGCGGGACGGGGGGAATCAGCCCCAGCATTTT. This encodes CASSWRDGGNQPQHF. V usage is TRBV6-6 and J usage is TRBJ1-5; perhaps TRBD1 as D (5 bases). Germline lookup yields CDR1 MNHNY and CDR2 SVGAGI (reference sequence). The CDR3 runs 15 residues. V was trimmed by 4 bases and J by 4 bases, leaving 14 bases between them.

This clonotype has just a few counts. The chain joins TRBV4-2 to TRBJ2-3; D remains ambiguous. Trimming took 4 bases from V and 5 from J, leaving 10 bases between them. This CDR3 is built from 13 residues. Germline loops: CDR1 LGHNA, CDR2 YNFKEQ. CDR3 in DNA: TGTGCCAGCAGCCGGATCCTCGGAGATACGCAGTATTTT. Its translation is CASSRILGDTQYF.

There are a few counts of this clonotype. V gene TRBV3-1 combines with J gene TRBJ2-6; TRBD1 aligns across 11 bases. The CDR3 covers 19 residues. The V gene's germline CDR1 is LGHDT and CDR2 YNNKEL (reference sequence). V lost 4 bases, J lost 0 bases, and 8 bases stayed unmatched. CDR3 in DNA: TGTGCCAGCAGCCTCTACTCCGGGACAGGGGGCTCTGGGGCCAACGTCCTGACTTTC. The encoded protein is CASSLYSGTGGSGANVLTF. The variable domain in full, with the rest retrieved from reference TRBV3-1 and TRBJ2-6, is DTAVSQTPKYLVTQMGNDKSIKCEQNLGHDTMYWYKQDSKKFLKIMFSYNNKELIINETVPNRFSPKSPDKAHLNLHINSLELGDSAVYFCASSLYSGTGGSGANVLTFGAGSRLTVL.

This clonotype appeared a few times. The chain couples TRBV20-1 to TRBJ2-1, with 11 bases fitting TRBD2. This CDR3 contains 15 residues. V trimming: 2 bases; J trimming: 2 bases; junction bases outside the gene matches: 2. Germline values: CDR1 DFQATT, CDR2 SNEGSKA (reference sequence). CDR3 sequence (DNA): TGCAGTGCTAGACGGGGACTAGCGGCCTACAATGAGCAGTTCTTC. This gives the protein CSARRGLAAYNEQFF.

This clonotype was detected a few times. This chain uses TRBV10-3 with TRBJ1-1; maybe TRBD1 (5 bases). This CDR3 contains 15 residues. V shed 0 bases and J shed 4 bases, with 12 bases lying between them. The germline CDR1 and CDR2 sequences are ENHRY and SYGVKD. The CDR3 DNA follows: TGTGCCATCAGTGAGTCGGAGAGAGGGACCACTGAAGCTTTCTTT. This codes for CAISESERGTTEAFF.

The V gene is TRBV6-5, the J gene TRBJ1-2; a possible D gene is TRBD1 (5 bases). Germline V gene sequence: CDR1 MNHEY, CDR2 SVGAGI. The ends were cut back, 1 base at V and 1 base at J, with 19 bases in the middle. There are 18 residues in the CDR3. The CDR3 protein is CASSYWGFGDGDNYGYTF. The CDR3, as DNA: TGTGCCAGCAGTTACTGGGGATTTGGGGACGGCGATAACTATGGCTACACCTTC.

This clonotype was observed many times. The chain carries TRBV12-3 or TRBV12-4 and TRBJ1-5, with D unresolved. V was clipped by 5 bases and J by 2 bases, with 4 bases between them. CDR3 length: 12 amino acids. CDR3 sequence: CASSPGNQPQHF. The CDR3, as DNA: TGTGCCAGCAGTCCGGGCAATCAGCCCCAGCATTTT.

This clonotype showed up just a few times. V is TRBV24-1 and J is TRBJ1-2; D may be TRBD1 (5 bases). The germline V gene encodes CDR1 KGHDR and CDR2 SFDVKD. The CDR3 consists of 14 residues. Trimming left V 6 bases short and J 8 bases short, with 18 bases between. The CDR3 region is CATSQSQGFGGYTF. CDR3 DNA: TGTGCCACCAGTCAATCCCAGGGTTTTGGAGGCTACACCTTC.

This clonotype was detected only a few times. The chain employs TRBV12-3 or TRBV12-4 and TRBJ2-7, with D perhaps TRBD1 (6 bases). The CDR3 length is 13 residues. V was pared by 1 base and J by 9 bases, with 13 bases between. The chain's CDR3 is CASSLGSRGGQYV. CDR3 coding DNA: TGTGCCAGCAGTTTAGGGTCCAGGGGCGGGCAGTACGTC.

This clonotype was counted ten times or more. V and J are TRBV5-1 and TRBJ2-3; D may be TRBD2 (5 bases). Germline loops: CDR1 SGHRS, CDR2 YFSETQ. The V and J ends lost 0 bases and 3 bases respectively, with 11 bases between them. This CDR3 region has 15 residues. CDR3 DNA: TGCGCCAGCAGCTTGGGATTTGCGGGTACAGATACGCAGTATTTT. Translation: CASSLGFAGTDTQYF.

This clonotype came up a few times. The V call is TRBV20-1, the J call TRBJ2-7; D gene uncertain. This CDR3 spans 10 amino acids. CDR1 is DFQATT and CDR2 is SNEGSKA in the germline V gene (reference sequence). Trimming took off 4 bases at V and 5 bases at J, with 6 bases between the two ends. CDR3 DNA: TGCAGTGCTAAAGCCGACGAGCAGTACTTC. This encodes CSAKADEQYF.

This clonotype was counted a few times. The chain links TRBV6-2 or TRBV6-3 to TRBJ1-1; possibly TRBD1 for D (6 bases). Deletions cut 0 bases from V and 11 bases from J, with 13 bases between. This CDR3 has 13 residues. Germline CDR1 is MNHEY and CDR2 is SVGEGT. CDR3 sequence: CASSYSRQGMAFF. The CDR3 region has the DNA TGTGCCAGCAGTTACTCGAGGCAGGGGATGGCTTTCTTT.

This clonotype was detected many times. The rearrangement uses TRBV4-2 and TRBJ2-3, with 7 bases fitting TRBD1. From germline, CDR1 is LGHNA and CDR2 YNFKEQ. The CDR3 loop spans 14 amino acids. V lost 4 bases, J lost 10 bases, and 11 bases stayed unmatched. CDR3 bases: TGTGCCAGCAGCCCCGTAGGACAGGAGGCCTCGCAGTATTTT. Its translation is CASSPVGQEASQYF.

The chain combines TRBV3-1 with TRBJ1-5; no clear D. This CDR3 contains 15 residues. The ends were cut back, 4 bases at V and 5 bases at J, with 15 bases in the middle. Germline CDR1 and CDR2: LGHDT and YNNKEL (reference sequence). The CDR3 DNA reads TGTGCCAGCAGCCCCGCCGGCGGGTCTGATCAGCCCCAGCATTTT. Protein: CASSPAGGSDQPQHF.

The chain is built from TRBV5-1 and TRBJ2-3, with D unclear. The CDR3 has 14 amino acids. Germline CDR1 reads SGHRS; CDR2 reads YFSETQ. The V end lost 2 bases, the J end lost 1 base, and 8 bases lay between the germline ends. The CDR3 is CASSLFRGTDTQYF. In DNA form, the CDR3 reads TGCGCCAGCAGCTTATTTCGTGGCACAGATACGCAGTATTTT. The variable domain in full, completed from reference TRBV5-1 and TRBJ2-3, reads KAGVTQTPRYLIKTRGQQVTLSCSPISGHRSVSWYQQTPGQGLQFLFEYFSETQRNKGNFPGRFSGRQFSNSRSEMNVSTLELGDSALYLCASSLFRGTDTQYFGPGTRLTVL.